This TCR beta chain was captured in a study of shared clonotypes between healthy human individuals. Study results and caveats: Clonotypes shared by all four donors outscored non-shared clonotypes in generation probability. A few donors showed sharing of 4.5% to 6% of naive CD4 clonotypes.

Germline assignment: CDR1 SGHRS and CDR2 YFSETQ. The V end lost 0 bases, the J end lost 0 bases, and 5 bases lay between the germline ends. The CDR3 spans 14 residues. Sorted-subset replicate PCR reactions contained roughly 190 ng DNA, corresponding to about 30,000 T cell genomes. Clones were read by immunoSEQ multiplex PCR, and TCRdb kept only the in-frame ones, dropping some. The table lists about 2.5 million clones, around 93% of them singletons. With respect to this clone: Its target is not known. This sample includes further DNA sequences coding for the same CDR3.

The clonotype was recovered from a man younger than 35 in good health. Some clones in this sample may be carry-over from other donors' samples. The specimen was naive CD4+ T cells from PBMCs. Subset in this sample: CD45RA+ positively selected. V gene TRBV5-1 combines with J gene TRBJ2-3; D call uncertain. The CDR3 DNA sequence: TGCGCCAGCAGCTTGGGGGCAAGCACAGATACGCAGTATTTT. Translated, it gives CASSLGASTDTQYF.